These 11 T cell receptor beta chains originate from one sample sequenced in a study of shared clonotypes between healthy human individuals. TCRdb's copy holds only in-frame clones and misses some; the assay was immunoSEQ multiplex PCR. The table lists some 790,000 clones, 55% to 80% of them singletons, with approximately 1.8% in the top ten. The sample consisted of memory CD4+ T cells sorted from blood. Subset noted: CD45RA-negative fraction. The source of these receptors is a woman aged 25-40 years in good health.

The chain employs TRBV6-1 and TRBJ2-1; TRBD2 aligns across 8 bases. This CDR3 has 16 residues. Germline lookup yields CDR1 MNHNS and CDR2 SASEGT. The ends lost 2 bases at V and 4 bases at J; junction bases unmatched: 7. CDR3 in DNA: TGTGCCAGCAGTGAACACCGAGCGGGAGTTTACAATGAGCAGTTCTTC. Protein: CASSEHRAGVYNEQFF.

The chain combines TRBV2 with TRBJ2-7, with a tentative D call TRBD1 (6 bases). Germline V gene sequence: CDR1 SNHLY, CDR2 FYNNEI. V lost 5 bases and J lost 6, with 17 bases in between. CDR3 length: 14 amino acids. In DNA form, the CDR3 reads TGTGCCAGCAGTAAGTTAAACAGGGTTTCCGAGCAGTACTTC. As protein: CASSKLNRVSEQYF.

V is TRBV12-5 and J is TRBJ2-7; 8 bases are shared with TRBD1. J was trimmed by 1 base and V by 5 bases; bases with no gene match: 1. Germline V lookup: CDR1 LGHNT, CDR2 FRNRAP. The CDR3 contains 13 residues. This CDR3 reads CASGRTGSYEQYF. The CDR3 nucleotides are TGTGCTAGTGGTCGGACAGGGTCCTACGAGCAGTACTTC.

This clone turned up a few times. The rearrangement joins TRBV19 to TRBJ1-4, with 10 bases aligning to TRBD1. V gave up 6 bases and J gave up 6 bases; unmatched junction bases: 1. Germline V gene sequence: CDR1 LNHDA, CDR2 SQIVND (reference sequence). This CDR3 is built from 13 residues. The CDR3 DNA is TGTGCCAGTAGAGGACAGGGGGATGAAAAACTGTTTTTT. Translating gives CASRGQGDEKLFF.

This clone was recorded a few times. The V gene is TRBV6-6, the J gene TRBJ2-5; D not certain. The CDR3 runs 14 residues. Germline CDR1 reads MNHNY; CDR2 reads SVGAGI (reference sequence). Trimming stripped 5 bases from V and 1 base from J, with 11 bases between. The DNA of the CDR3 is TGTGCCAGCAGTACGGGTCGCACCCAAGAGACCCAGTACTTC. It yields the protein CASSTGRTQETQYF.

CDR3: CASSEDRTSARKETQYF. CDR3 sequence (DNA): TGTGCCAGCAGTGAAGATAGGACTAGCGCGAGGAAAGAGACCCAGTACTTC. This rearrangement joins TRBV6-1 to TRBJ2-5, with 9 bases fitting TRBD2. This CDR3 contains 17 residues. Germline CDR1 is MNHNS and CDR2 is SASEGT. The V and J ends lost 1 base and 3 bases, in that order; junction bases with no gene match: 9.

The chain links TRBV2 to TRBJ1-5, with D unresolved. Trimming removed 5 bases from V and 3 bases from J, with 11 bases in between. The CDR3 has 14 amino acids. The germline V gene encodes CDR1 SNHLY and CDR2 FYNNEI. The CDR3 spells CASSFTDLNQPQHF. For the CDR3, the DNA is TGTGCCAGCAGTTTTACAGATCTCAATCAGCCCCAGCATTTT.

The chain couples TRBV29-1 to TRBJ2-3, with D hard to call. Germline lookup yields CDR1 SQVTM and CDR2 ANQGSEA. This CDR3 is 12 amino acids long. The V and J ends lost 6 bases and 2 bases respectively, with 9 bases between them. The CDR3 region has the DNA TGCAGCGTACTGACGGTCACAGATACGCAGTATTTT. Its protein product is CSVLTVTDTQYF.

V is TRBV20-1 and J is TRBJ2-1; possibly TRBD1 for D (5 bases). The CDR3 length is 11 residues. The germline gives CDR1 DFQATT, CDR2 SNEGSKA (reference sequence). Trimming took off 5 bases at V and 9 bases at J, with 11 bases between the two ends. CDR3 nucleotide sequence: TGCAGTGCTCCAGGGTCGGGTGAGCAGTTCTTC. As protein: CSAPGSGEQFF.

This chain uses TRBV2 with TRBJ2-6, with no clear D. V was clipped by 1 base and J by 14 bases, with 12 bases between them. The CDR3 runs to 13 residues. CDR1 is SNHLY, CDR2 FYNNEI, per germline. The CDR3 nucleotides are TGTGCCAGCAGTGAAGAGGGCAGGCGATTCCTGACTTTC. Protein: CASSEEGRRFLTF.

The genes are TRBV5-1 and TRBJ2-1; TRBD2 matches 7 bases. V lost 2 bases and J lost 8; bases outside the gene matches: 7. Germline V gene sequence: CDR1 SGHRS, CDR2 YFSETQ. CDR3 length: 14 residues. CDR3 loop: CASSFELAIDEQFF. As DNA, the CDR3 is TGCGCCAGCAGCTTCGAACTAGCGATCGATGAGCAGTTCTTC.